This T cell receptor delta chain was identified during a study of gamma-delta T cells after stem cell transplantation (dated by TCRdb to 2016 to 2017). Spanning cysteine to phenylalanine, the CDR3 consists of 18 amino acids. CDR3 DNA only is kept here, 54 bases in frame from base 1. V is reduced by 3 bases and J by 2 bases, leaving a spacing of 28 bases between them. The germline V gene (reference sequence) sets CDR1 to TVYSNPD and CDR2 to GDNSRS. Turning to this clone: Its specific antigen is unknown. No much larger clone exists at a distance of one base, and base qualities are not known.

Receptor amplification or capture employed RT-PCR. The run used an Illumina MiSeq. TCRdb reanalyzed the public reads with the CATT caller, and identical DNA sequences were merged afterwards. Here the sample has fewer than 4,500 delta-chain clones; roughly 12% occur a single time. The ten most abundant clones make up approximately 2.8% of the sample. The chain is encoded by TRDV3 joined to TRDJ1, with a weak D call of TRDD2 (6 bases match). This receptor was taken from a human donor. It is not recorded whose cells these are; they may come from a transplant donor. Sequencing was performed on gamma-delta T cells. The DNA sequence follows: TGTGCCTTCCGGGGTCCTACCCTCACTGGCTGGGTAACCGATAAACTCATCTTT. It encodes CAFRGPTLTGWVTDKLIF.